This T cell receptor beta chain was observed in a study of early T cells in non-severe SARS-CoV-2 infection. Each CDR3 protein gets one entry after TCRdb re-called the 5' RACE reads with MiXCR. The sample consists of tens of thousands of distinct CDR3 sequences, under 13% of them appearing once. In this sample, this clonotype turned up a few times. Germline V lookup: CDR1 MGHRA, CDR2 YSYEKL. The CDR3 covers 14 residues. V was trimmed by 0 bases and J by 1 base, leaving 6 bases between them. The clonotype originates from an adult who was a healthcare worker with PCR-confirmed SARS-CoV-2 infection or an uninfected control (not recorded which). The specimen was whole blood. The chain uses TRBV4-1 and TRBJ1-1, with D perhaps TRBD1 (5 bases). CDR3 sequence: CASSQERGNTEAFF. CDR3 nucleotide sequence: TGCGCCAGCAGCCAAGAGAGGGGGAACACTGAAGCTTTCTTT.